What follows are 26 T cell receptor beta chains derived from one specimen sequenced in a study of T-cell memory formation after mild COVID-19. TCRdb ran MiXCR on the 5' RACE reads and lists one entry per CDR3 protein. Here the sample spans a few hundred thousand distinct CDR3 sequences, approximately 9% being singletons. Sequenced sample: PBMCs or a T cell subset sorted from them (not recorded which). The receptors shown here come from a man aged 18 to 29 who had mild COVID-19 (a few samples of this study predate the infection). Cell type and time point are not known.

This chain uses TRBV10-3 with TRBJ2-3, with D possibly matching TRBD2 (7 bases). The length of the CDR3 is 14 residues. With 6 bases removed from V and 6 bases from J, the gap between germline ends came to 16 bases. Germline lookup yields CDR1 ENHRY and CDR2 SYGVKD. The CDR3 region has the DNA TGTGCCATCAGGAGGGGGGGGACCACGGATACGCAGTATTTT. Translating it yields CAIRRGGTTDTQYF.

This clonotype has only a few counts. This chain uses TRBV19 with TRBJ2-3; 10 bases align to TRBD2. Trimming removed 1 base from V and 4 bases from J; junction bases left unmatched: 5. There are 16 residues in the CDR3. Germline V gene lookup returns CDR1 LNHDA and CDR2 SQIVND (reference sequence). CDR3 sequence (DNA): TGTGCCAGTAGTATAGGGGCTAGCGGGGGCGCAGATACGCAGTATTTT. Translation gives CASSIGASGGADTQYF.

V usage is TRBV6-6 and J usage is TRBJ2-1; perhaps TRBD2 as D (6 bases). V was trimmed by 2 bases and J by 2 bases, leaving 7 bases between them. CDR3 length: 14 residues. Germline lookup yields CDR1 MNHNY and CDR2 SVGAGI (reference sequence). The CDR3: CASSYRGTYNEQFF. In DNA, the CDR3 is TGTGCCAGCAGTTACCGGGGGACCTACAATGAGCAGTTCTTC.

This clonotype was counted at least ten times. The CDR3 reads CSAPRQGGNTEAFF. DNA of the CDR3: TGCAGTGCCCCGAGACAGGGGGGGAACACTGAAGCTTTCTTT. The chain employs TRBV20-1 and TRBJ1-1; 9 positions agree with TRBD1. This CDR3 is built from 14 residues. The germline CDR1 and CDR2 sequences are DFQATT and SNEGSKA (reference sequence). V was pared by 6 bases and J by 1 base, with 6 bases of the junction left unmatched.

CDR3 bases: TGTGCCAGCAGCAGGGGGGGTGCCACCACCTTTAATTACGAGCAGTACGTC. Protein sequence: CASSRGGATTFNYEQYV. The chain is built from TRBV21-1 and TRBJ2-7; the table's D call TRBD1 went unverified against the DNA. TRBV21-1 is a pseudogene locus. This CDR3 is 17 amino acids long.

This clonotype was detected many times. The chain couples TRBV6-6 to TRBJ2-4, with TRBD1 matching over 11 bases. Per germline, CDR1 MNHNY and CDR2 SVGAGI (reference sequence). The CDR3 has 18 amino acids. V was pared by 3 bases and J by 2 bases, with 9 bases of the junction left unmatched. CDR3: CASSYRDRGSGTKNIQYF. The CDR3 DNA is TGTGCCAGCAGTTATCGGGACAGGGGGTCCGGGACCAAAAACATTCAGTACTTC.

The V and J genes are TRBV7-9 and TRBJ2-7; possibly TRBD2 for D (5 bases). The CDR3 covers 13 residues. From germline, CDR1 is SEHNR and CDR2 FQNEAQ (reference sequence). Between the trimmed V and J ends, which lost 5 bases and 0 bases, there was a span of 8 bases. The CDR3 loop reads CASSSAGSYEQYV. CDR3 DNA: TGTGCCAGCAGCAGCGCGGGCTCCTACGAGCAGTACGTC.

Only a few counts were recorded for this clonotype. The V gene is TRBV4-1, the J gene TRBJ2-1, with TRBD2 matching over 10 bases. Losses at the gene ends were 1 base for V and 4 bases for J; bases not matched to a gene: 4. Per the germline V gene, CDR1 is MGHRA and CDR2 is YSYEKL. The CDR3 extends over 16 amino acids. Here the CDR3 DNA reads TGCGCCAGCAGCCAAGCTTCTAGCGGGGGTTACAATGAGCAGTTCTTC. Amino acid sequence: CASSQASSGGYNEQFF.

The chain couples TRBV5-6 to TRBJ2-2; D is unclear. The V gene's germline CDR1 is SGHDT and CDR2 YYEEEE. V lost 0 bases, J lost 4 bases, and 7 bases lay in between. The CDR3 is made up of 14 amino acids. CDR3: CASSLGVTTGELFF. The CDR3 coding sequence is TGTGCCAGCAGCTTGGGCGTGACCACCGGGGAGCTGTTTTTT.

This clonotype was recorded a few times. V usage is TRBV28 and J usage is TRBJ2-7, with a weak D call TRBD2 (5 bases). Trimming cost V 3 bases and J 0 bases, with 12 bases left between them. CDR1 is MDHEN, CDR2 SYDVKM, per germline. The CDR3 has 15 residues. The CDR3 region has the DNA TGTGCCAGCAGTTTTCGAGGGTTGGCCTCCTACGAGCAGTACTTC. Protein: CASSFRGLASYEQYF. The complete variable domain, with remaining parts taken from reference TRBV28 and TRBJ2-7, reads DVKVTQSSRYLVKRTGEKVFLECVQDMDHENMFWYRQDPGLGLRLIYFSYDVKMKEKGDIPEGYSVSREKKERFSLILESASTNQTSMYLCASSFRGLASYEQYFGPGTRLTVT.

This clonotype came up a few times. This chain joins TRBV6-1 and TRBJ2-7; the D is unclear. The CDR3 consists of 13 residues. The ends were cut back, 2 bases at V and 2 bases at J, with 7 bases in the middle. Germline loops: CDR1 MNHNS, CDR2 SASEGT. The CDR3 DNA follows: TGTGCCAGCAGTGAACGGCCGACCTACGAGCAGTACGTC. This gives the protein CASSERPTYEQYV.

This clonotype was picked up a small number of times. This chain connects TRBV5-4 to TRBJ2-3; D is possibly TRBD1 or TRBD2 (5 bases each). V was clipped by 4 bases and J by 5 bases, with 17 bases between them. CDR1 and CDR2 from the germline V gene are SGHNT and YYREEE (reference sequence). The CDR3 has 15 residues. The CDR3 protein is CASSRNARDGDTQYF. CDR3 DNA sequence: TGTGCCAGCAGCCGGAATGCCAGGGACGGAGATACGCAGTATTTT. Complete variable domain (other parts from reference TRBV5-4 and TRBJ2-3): ETGVTQSPTHLIKTRGQQVTLRCSSQSGHNTVSWYQQALGQGPQFIFQYYREEENGRGNFPPRFSGLQFPNYSSELNVNALELDDSALYLCASSRNARDGDTQYFGPGTRLTVL.

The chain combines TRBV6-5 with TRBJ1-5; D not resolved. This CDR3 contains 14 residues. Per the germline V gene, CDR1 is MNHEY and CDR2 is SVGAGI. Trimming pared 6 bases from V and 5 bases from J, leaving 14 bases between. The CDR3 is CASSPRTQYQPQHF. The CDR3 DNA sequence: TGTGCCAGCAGCCCAAGGACCCAGTATCAGCCCCAGCATTTT.

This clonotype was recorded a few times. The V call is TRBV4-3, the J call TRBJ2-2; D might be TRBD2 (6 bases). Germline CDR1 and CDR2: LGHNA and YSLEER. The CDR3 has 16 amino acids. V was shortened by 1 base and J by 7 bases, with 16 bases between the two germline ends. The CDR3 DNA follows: TGCGCCAGCAGCCAAGGGGCGGGACGATCCAGCGGGGAGCTGTTTTTT. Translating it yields CASSQGAGRSSGELFF.

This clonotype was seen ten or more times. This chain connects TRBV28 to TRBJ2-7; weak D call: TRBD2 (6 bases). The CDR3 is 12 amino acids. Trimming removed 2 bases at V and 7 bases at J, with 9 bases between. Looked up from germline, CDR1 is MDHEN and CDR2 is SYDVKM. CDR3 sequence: CASSLGGLEQYV. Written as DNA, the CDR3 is TGTGCCAGCAGTTTAGGAGGGTTGGAGCAGTACGTC.

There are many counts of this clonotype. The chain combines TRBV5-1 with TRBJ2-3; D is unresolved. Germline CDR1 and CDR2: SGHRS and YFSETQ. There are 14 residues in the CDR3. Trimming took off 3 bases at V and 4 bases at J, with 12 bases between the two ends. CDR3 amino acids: CASSSIPSADTQYF. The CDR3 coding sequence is TGCGCCAGCAGCTCCATCCCGAGCGCAGATACGCAGTATTTT. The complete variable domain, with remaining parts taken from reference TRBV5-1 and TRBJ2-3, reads KAGVTQTPRYLIKTRGQQVTLSCSPISGHRSVSWYQQTPGQGLQFLFEYFSETQRNKGNFPGRFSGRQFSNSRSEMNVSTLELGDSALYLCASSSIPSADTQYFGPGTRLTVL.

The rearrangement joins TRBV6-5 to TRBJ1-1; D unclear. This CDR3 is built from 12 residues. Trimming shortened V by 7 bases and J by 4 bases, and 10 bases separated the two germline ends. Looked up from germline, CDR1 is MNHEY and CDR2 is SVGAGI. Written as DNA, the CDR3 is TGTGCCAGCAAGGCGGCAGGCACTGAAGCTTTCTTT. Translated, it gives CASKAAGTEAFF.

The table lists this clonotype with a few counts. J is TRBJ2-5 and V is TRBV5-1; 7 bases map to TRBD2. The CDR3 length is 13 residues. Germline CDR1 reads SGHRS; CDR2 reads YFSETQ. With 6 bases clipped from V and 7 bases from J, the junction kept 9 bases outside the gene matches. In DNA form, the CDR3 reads TGCGCCAGCACAGATACGGGGGGAGGGACCCAGTACTTC. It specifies CASTDTGGGTQYF.

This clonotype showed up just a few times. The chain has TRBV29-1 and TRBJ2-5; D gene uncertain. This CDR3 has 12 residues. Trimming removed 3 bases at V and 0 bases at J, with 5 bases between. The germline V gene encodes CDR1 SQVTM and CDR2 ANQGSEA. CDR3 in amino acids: CSVDTNQETQYF. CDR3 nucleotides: TGCAGCGTTGATACAAACCAAGAGACCCAGTACTTC.

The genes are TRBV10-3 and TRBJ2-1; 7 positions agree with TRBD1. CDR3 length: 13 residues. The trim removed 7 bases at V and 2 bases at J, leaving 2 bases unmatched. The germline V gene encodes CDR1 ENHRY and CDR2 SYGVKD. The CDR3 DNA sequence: TGTGCCATCAAAGGGACAGCCTACAATGAGCAGTTCTTC. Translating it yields CAIKGTAYNEQFF.

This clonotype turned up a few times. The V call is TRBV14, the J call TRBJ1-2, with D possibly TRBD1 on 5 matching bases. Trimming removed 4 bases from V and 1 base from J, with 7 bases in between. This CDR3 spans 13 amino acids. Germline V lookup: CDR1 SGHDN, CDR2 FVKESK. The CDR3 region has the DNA TGTGCCAGCAGCCCAGGACATAACTATGGCTACACCTTC. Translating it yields CASSPGHNYGYTF.

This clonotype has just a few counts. This CDR3 is CASSLRSPGTGELFF. CDR3 nucleotide sequence: TGTGCCAGCAGCCTTCGTAGCCCGGGCACCGGGGAGCTGTTTTTT. The J gene is TRBJ2-2, the V gene TRBV7-2, with unresolved D. This CDR3 is 15 amino acids long. V was trimmed by 5 bases and J by 4 bases, leaving 14 bases between them. Germline-derived CDR1 and CDR2 are SGHTA and FQGNSA. The whole variable domain, filled in from reference TRBV7-2 and TRBJ2-2, reads GAGVSQSPSNKVTEKGKDVELRCDPISGHTALYWYRQSLGQGLEFLIYFQGNSAPDKSGLPSDRFSAERTGGSVSTLTIQRTQQEDSAVYLCASSLRSPGTGELFFGEGSRLTVL.

The CDR3 DNA is TGTGCCACCAGCAGAGGTCGGGGCACCGGGGAGCTGTTTTTT. Its translation: CATSRGRGTGELFF. This chain uses TRBV15 with TRBJ2-2, with D possibly TRBD2 on 5 matching bases. CDR3 length equals 14 residues. CDR1 is LNHNV, CDR2 YYDKDF, per germline (reference sequence). The V end was cut by 1 base, the J end by 4 bases, with 7 bases between.

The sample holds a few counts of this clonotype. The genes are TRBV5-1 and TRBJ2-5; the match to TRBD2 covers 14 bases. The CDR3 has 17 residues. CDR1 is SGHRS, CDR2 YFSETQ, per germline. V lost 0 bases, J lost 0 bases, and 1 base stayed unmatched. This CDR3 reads CASSLGGLAGDQETQYF. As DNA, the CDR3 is TGCGCCAGCAGCTTGGGGGGACTAGCGGGGGACCAAGAGACCCAGTACTTC.

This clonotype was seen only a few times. The DNA of the CDR3 is TGTGCCAGCAGTTACTTCCCGGGGCGGGGAAAAGAGACCCAGTACTTC. It is translated as CASSYFPGRGKETQYF. V and J are TRBV6-5 and TRBJ2-5; D may be TRBD2 (6 bases). The CDR3 contains 16 residues. CDR1 is MNHEY and CDR2 is SVGAGI in the germline V gene. The ends were cut back, 1 base at V and 3 bases at J, with 15 bases in the middle.

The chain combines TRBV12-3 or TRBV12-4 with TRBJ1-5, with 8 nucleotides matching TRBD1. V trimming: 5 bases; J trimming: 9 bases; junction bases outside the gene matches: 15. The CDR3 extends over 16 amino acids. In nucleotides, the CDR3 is TGTGCCAGCAGTCCCGGACAGGGTGGGTCATTTTCGCCCCAGCATTTT. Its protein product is CASSPGQGGSFSPQHF.